This TCR beta chain was sequenced during a study of blood T cell repertoires in COVID-19. As handled by the study authors: The authors estimated nucleated cell counts from reference gene primer amplification. Assay used: immunoSEQ multiplex PCR; TCRdb lists only in-frame clones, some missing. That table supplies the V and J calls and clone size; D and trimming were determined from the DNA. Of around 250,000 clones in the sample, 80% to 90% were seen once. This clone was found a few times. Trimming removed 5 bases at V and 2 bases at J, with 9 bases between. Germline V gives CDR1 SEHNR, CDR2 FQNEAQ (reference sequence). The CDR3 consists of 14 residues.

This sequence originates from a woman aged 45-59 years who had recovered from COVID-19. The chain employs TRBV7-9 and TRBJ1-4, with a weak D call TRBD1 (6 bases). Material for sequencing was PBMCs or T cells enriched from blood (not recorded which). The CDR3 protein is CASSRGQTNEKLFF. As DNA, the CDR3 is TGTGCCAGCAGCCGCGGACAGACTAATGAAAAACTGTTTTTT.